The 6 T cell receptor beta chains below come from one sample, sequenced in a study of shared clonotypes between healthy human individuals (dated by TCRdb to about 2020). Library generation was performed with the immunoSEQ multiplex PCR assay. TCRdb carries this immuneACCESS record with in-frame sequences only. Its versions omit some clonotypes, under half of them owing to an unresolved V gene in the studies checked, with the rest unexplained. Counted in this sample were about 2.1 million clones; around 93% of them appeared once. The ten largest clones represent approximately 1.6% of the sample. CD8 naive samples consisted of CD45RO-negative cells that were positively selected for CCR7, yielding a CD45RA+CCR7+ population without TemRA cells. The sequenced material came from naive CD8+ T cells from PBMCs. The intended sense of this specimen's cell subset or site label: CD45RA+CCR7+. These receptors were taken from a man younger than 35 in good health. Some clones in this sample may be carry-over from other donors' samples.

The J gene is TRBJ2-7, the V gene TRBV9; D is undetermined. V lost 1 base to trimming and J lost 6 bases, with 11 bases between them. In germline, CDR1 is SGDLS, CDR2 YYNGEE. The CDR3 consists of 13 residues. CDR3 protein: CASSVKTTGEQYF. CDR3 DNA sequence: TGTGCCAGCAGCGTAAAGACCACTGGCGAGCAGTACTTC.

The chain links TRBV29-1 to TRBJ1-1; TRBD1 might be the D (6 bases). With 5 bases removed from V and 0 bases from J, the gap between germline ends came to 22 bases. The CDR3 has 17 amino acids. Germline CDR1 is SQVTM and CDR2 is ANQGSEA. CDR3 amino acids: CSVSPQGLNLMNTEAFF. In nucleotides, the CDR3 is TGCAGCGTTTCGCCACAGGGCCTTAATTTGATGAACACTGAAGCTTTCTTT. Supplemented by reference TRBV29-1 and TRBJ1-1, the full variable domain reads SAVISQKPSRDICQRGTSLTIQCQVDSQVTMMFWYRQQPGQSLTLIATANQGSEATYESGFVIDKFPISRPNLTFSTLTVSNMSPEDSSIYLCSVSPQGLNLMNTEAFFGQGTRLTVV.

The chain is built from TRBV5-1 and TRBJ2-3, with D possibly TRBD2 on 6 matching bases. Germline-derived CDR1 and CDR2 are SGHRS and YFSETQ. The V gene lost 2 bases and the J gene lost 4 bases, with 17 bases spanning the gap. The CDR3 totals 16 residues. The CDR3 loop reads CASSLLMWRDSDTQYF. The DNA of the CDR3 is TGCGCCAGCAGCTTACTTATGTGGCGGGATTCAGATACGCAGTATTTT.

The V gene is TRBV5-1, the J gene TRBJ1-1; 9 bases fit TRBD1. The CDR3 is 17 residues long. Trimming removed 6 bases from V and 1 base from J; junction bases left unmatched: 13. CDR1 and CDR2 (germline): SGHRS, YFSETQ. CDR3 amino acids: CASITREWTGENTEAFF. In nucleotides, the CDR3 is TGCGCCAGCATAACACGGGAATGGACAGGGGAGAACACTGAAGCTTTCTTT.

This rearrangement joins TRBV4-3 to TRBJ2-3; TRBD2 might be the D (5 bases). Germline CDR1 is LGHNA and CDR2 is YSLEER. Trimming took off 3 bases at V and 4 bases at J, with 14 bases between the two ends. The CDR3 consists of 15 residues. CDR3 loop: CASSQVAGGADTQYF. In DNA form, the CDR3 reads TGCGCCAGCAGCCAGGTTGCCGGAGGAGCAGATACGCAGTATTTT.

The rearrangement uses TRBV18 and TRBJ2-7; 8 nucleotides match TRBD1. The CDR3 consists of 16 residues. CDR1 and CDR2 from the germline V gene are KGHSH and LQKENI. V was pared by 3 bases and J by 0 bases, with 7 bases of the junction left unmatched. The CDR3 region has the DNA TGTGCCAGCTCACCGAAAGACAGGGGTCTCTCCTACGAGCAGTACTTC. Its translation: CASSPKDRGLSYEQYF.